The T cell receptor beta chain under discussion was sequenced for a study of tissue T cells after allogeneic stem cell transplantation. Study details: All graft-versus-host disease patients had gastrointestinal involvement and received several lines of directed therapy.

TCRdb keeps only in-frame clones here, not all; method: immunoSEQ multiplex PCR. The sample has about 26,000 clones; roughly nine tenths are singletons. V shed 5 bases and J 10 bases; nucleotides not matched to a gene: 19. The CDR3 covers 17 residues. The germline CDR1 and CDR2 sequences are SEHNR and FQNEAQ (reference sequence). This material consisted of blood, taken before transplantation. The receptor comes from a male donor aged 60 or over who later had graft-versus-host disease after an allogeneic stem cell transplant. V gene TRBV7-9 combines with J gene TRBJ1-4; 7 nucleotides match TRBD1. The CDR3 spells CASSRDSVDPTTRKLFF. The CDR3 DNA reads TGTGCCAGCAGCCGGGACAGCGTTGATCCTACCACACGAAAACTGTTTTTT.